The source of this TCR beta chain is a study of radiation and T cells in renal cell carcinoma. About the study: Nephrectomy followed 15 Gy stereotactic body radiation by 4 weeks.

Comment on this clone: Its matching antigen is unknown.

Germline CDR1 and CDR2: SGDLS and YYNGEE. The V end was cut by 2 bases, the J end by 3 bases, with 13 bases between. The CDR3 runs to 15 residues. Study conclusions and caveats: From baseline, blood top tumor clonotypes peaked at 2 weeks post-radiation.

Clones were read by immunoSEQ multiplex PCR, and TCRdb kept only the in-frame ones, dropping some. The sample lists approximately 94,000 clones, 70% to 85% seen once, with 6% to 7% in the top ten. The time point was: baseline pretreatment blood. Specified treatment: 15 Gy SBRT to primary tumor, nephrectomy 4 weeks later. J is TRBJ2-3 and V is TRBV9; D might be TRBD2 (6 bases). Source: blood, taken from a patient whose treatment included radiotherapy and nephrectomy. The receptor comes from a man in his sixties with renal cell carcinoma. CDR3 in DNA: TGTGCCAGCAGCGTGTTGGGGGGTAAGACAGATACGCAGTATTTT. Encoded protein: CASSVLGGKTDTQYF.